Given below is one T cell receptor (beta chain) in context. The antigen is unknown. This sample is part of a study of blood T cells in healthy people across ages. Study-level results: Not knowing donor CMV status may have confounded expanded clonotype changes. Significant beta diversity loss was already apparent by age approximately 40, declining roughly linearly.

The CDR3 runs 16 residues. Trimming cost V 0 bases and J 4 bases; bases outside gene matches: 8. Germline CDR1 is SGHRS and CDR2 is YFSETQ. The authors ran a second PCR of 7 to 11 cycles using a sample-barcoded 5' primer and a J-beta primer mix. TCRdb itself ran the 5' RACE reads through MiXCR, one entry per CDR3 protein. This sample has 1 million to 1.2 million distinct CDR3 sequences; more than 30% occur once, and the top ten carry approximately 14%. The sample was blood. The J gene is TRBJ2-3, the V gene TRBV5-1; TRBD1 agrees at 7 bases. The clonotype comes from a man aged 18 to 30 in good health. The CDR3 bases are TGCGCCAGCAGCTTGGCGTGGCAGGGGGTTTCAGATACGCAGTATTTT. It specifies CASSLAWQGVSDTQYF.